This record concerns one T cell receptor beta chain sequence. One junction end disagrees with the germline gene, perhaps due to a read error. TCRdb re-called the 5' RACE reads through MiXCR, storing one row per CDR3 protein. The sample has some 60,000 distinct CDR3 sequences, roughly 10% seen once. The data stem from a study of neurological immune-mediated disorders. The CDR3 runs 14 residues. Germline CDR1 MGHDK, CDR2 SYGVNS. Time point of the sample: longitudinal time-point 2. Sequences were obtained from PBMCs. This chain links TRBV25-1 with TRBJ2-2, with a tentative D call TRBD1 (6 bases). The TCR originated in a man aged 25-40 years in good health. CDR3 sequence: CASSGLQGTGELLF. CDR3 nucleotides: TGTGCAAGCAGTGGGCTACAGGGCACCGGGGAGCTGCTTTTT.